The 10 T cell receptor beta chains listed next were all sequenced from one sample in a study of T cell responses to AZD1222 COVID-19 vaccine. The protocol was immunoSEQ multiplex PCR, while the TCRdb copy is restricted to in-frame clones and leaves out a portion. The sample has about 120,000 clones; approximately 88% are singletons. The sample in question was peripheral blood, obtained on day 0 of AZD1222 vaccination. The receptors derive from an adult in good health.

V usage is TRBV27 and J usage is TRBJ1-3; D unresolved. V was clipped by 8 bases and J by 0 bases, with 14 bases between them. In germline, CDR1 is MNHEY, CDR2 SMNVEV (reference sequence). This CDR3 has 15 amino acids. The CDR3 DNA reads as TGTGCCAGCCAACGCACGGGCAACTCTGGAAACACCATATATTTT. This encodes CASQRTGNSGNTIYF.

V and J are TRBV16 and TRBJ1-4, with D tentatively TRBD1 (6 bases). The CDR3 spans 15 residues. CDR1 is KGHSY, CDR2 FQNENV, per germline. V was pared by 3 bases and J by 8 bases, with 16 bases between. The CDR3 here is CASSQYREGDEKLFF. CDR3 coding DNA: TGTGCCAGCAGCCAGTACAGGGAAGGAGACGAAAAACTGTTTTTT.

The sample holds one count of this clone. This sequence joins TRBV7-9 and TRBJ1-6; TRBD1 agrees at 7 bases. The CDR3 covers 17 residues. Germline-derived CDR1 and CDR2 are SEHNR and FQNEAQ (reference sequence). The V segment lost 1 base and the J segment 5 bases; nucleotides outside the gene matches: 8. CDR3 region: CASSLGDSRLDNSPLHF. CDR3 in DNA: TGTGCCAGCAGCTTAGGGGACAGCCGACTCGATAATTCACCCCTCCACTTT.

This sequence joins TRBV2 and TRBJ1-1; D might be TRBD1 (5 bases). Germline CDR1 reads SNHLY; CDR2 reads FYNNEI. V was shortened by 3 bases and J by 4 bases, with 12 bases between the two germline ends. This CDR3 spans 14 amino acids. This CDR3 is CASSDWGEGTEAFF. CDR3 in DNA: TGTGCCAGCAGTGATTGGGGGGAGGGCACTGAAGCTTTCTTT.

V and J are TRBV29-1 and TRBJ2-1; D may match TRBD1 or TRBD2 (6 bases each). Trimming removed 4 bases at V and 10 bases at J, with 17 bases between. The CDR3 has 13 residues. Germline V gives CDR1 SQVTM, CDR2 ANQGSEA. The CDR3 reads CSVVGGELAEQFF. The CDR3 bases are TGCAGCGTTGTGGGGGGCGAGTTGGCAGAGCAGTTCTTC.

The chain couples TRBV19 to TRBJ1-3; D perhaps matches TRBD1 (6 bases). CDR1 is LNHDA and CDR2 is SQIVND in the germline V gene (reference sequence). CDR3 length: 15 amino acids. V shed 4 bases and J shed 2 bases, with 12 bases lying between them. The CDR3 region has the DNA TGTGCCAGTAGTACGCAAGGACAGACTGGAAACACCATATATTTT. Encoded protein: CASSTQGQTGNTIYF.

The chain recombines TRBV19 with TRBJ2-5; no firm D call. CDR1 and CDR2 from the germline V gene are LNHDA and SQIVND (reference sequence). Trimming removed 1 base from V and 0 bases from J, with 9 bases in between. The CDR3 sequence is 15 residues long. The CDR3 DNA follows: TGTGCCAGTAGTATAGGGGTCCGGAACCAAGAGACCCAGTACTTC. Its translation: CASSIGVRNQETQYF.

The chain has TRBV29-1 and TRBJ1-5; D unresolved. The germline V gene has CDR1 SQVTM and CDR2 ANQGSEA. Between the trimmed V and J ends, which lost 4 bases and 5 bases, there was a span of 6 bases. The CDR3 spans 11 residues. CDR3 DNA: TGCAGCGTTGGCCATGATCAGCCCCAGCATTTT. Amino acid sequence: CSVGHDQPQHF.

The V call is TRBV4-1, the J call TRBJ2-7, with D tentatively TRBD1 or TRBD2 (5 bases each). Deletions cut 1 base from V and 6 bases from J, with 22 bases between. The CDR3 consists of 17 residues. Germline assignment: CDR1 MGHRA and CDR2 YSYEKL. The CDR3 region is CASSQAVWDRGKLEQYF. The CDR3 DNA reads TGCGCCAGCAGCCAAGCAGTCTGGGACCGAGGGAAGCTCGAGCAGTACTTC.

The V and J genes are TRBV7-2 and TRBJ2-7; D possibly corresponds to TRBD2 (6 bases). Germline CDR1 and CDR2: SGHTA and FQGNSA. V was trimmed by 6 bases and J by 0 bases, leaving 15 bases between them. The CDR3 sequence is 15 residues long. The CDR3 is CASRSGRGSSYEQYF. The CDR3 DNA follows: TGTGCCAGCAGGTCCGGGCGGGGCAGCTCCTACGAGCAGTACTTC. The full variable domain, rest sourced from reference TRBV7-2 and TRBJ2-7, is GAGVSQSPSNKVTEKGKDVELRCDPISGHTALYWYRQSLGQGLEFLIYFQGNSAPDKSGLPSDRFSAERTGGSVSTLTIQRTQQEDSAVYLCASRSGRGSSYEQYFGPGTRLTVT.